One and the same sample provided the 22 T cell receptor beta chains below, sequenced in a study of OX40 agonist ivuxolimab in advanced cancers. Only in-frame clones appear in the TCRdb table, and some are missing; sequencing was by immunoSEQ multiplex PCR. The repertoire holds about 73,000 clones, with 75% to 95% as singletons. Material: CD4+ or CD8+ T cells sorted from blood, obtained in a trial of the OX40 agonist ivuxolimab. The receptors here all came from an adult with an advanced solid tumor such as melanoma, head and neck, liver or kidney cancer.

The chain joins TRBV5-6 to TRBJ1-2; unclear D gene. In germline, CDR1 is SGHDT, CDR2 YYEEEE. The CDR3 spans 11 residues. Trimming took off 5 bases at V and 5 bases at J, with 7 bases between the two ends. The CDR3 loop is CASRLGYGYTF. CDR3 nucleotides: TGTGCCAGCAGGCTCGGGTATGGCTACACCTTC.

This clone showed up just a few times. V gene TRBV18 combines with J gene TRBJ2-5; 9 positions match TRBD2. Germline V gene lookup returns CDR1 KGHSH and CDR2 LQKENI. V gave up 3 bases and J gave up 4 bases; unmatched junction bases: 6. The CDR3 has 15 residues. The CDR3 DNA reads as TGTGCCAGCTCACCCCTAGCGGGATTAGGAGAGACCCAGTACTTC. It yields the protein CASSPLAGLGETQYF.

The gene calls are TRBV21-1 and TRBJ2-7; no check of the table's D call, TRBD2, against the DNA was made. TRBV21-1 is a known pseudogene. The CDR3 has 15 amino acids. The CDR3 is CASSLGLAGEGEQYF. CDR3 DNA sequence: TGTGCCAGCAGCCTGGGACTAGCGGGAGAAGGGGAGCAGTACTTC.

The DNA for the CDR3 is TGTGCCAGCACCCCTACTAGGGGCAGAGATACGCAGTATTTT. Translation gives CASTPTRGRDTQYF. The rearrangement joins TRBV13 to TRBJ2-3; D tentatively reads TRBD1 or TRBD2 (5 bases each). The germline V gene encodes CDR1 PRHDT and CDR2 FYEKMQ (reference sequence). The CDR3 has 14 amino acids. Trimming cost V 7 bases and J 5 bases, with 16 bases left between them.

The chain recombines TRBV6-5 with TRBJ2-7, with 9 bases aligning to TRBD2. The junction had 4 bases not matched to a gene; V was cut back by 0 bases and J by 4 bases. This CDR3 has 15 amino acids. In germline, CDR1 is MNHEY, CDR2 SVGAGI. The CDR3: CASSYSAGGPYEQYF. The CDR3 nucleotides are TGTGCCAGCAGTTACTCGGCGGGAGGGCCGTACGAGCAGTACTTC.

CDR3 region: CATQTGASTDTQYF. The CDR3 region has the DNA TGTGCCACCCAGACAGGGGCTAGCACAGATACGCAGTATTTT. The V gene is TRBV18, the J gene TRBJ2-3; TRBD1 matches at 8 bases. After removal of 10 bases from V and 0 bases from J, the junction contained 6 bases not matched to a gene. This CDR3 contains 14 residues. The germline V gene encodes CDR1 KGHSH and CDR2 LQKENI.

The chain employs TRBV6-6 and TRBJ2-1; D may be TRBD1 (5 bases). There are 14 residues in the CDR3. Germline loops: CDR1 MNHNY, CDR2 SVGAGI (reference sequence). The germline V and J ends were trimmed by 4 bases and 6 bases, with 13 bases remaining between them. The CDR3 DNA reads TGTGCCAGCAGTTTAGGCAGGGCAGGCAATGAGCAGTTCTTC. Translated, it gives CASSLGRAGNEQFF.

The chain uses TRBV5-1 and TRBJ2-2; TRBD2 matches at 7 bases. The CDR3 runs to 14 residues. The germline gives CDR1 SGHRS, CDR2 YFSETQ. The V gene end was trimmed by 4 bases and the J gene end by 6 bases; junction bases not matched to a gene: 6. The CDR3 spells CASSETSAAGELFF. In DNA, the CDR3 is TGCGCCAGCAGCGAAACTAGCGCCGCCGGGGAGCTGTTTTTT.

The chain joins TRBV11-3 to TRBJ2-3; 16 positions match TRBD2. The CDR3 consists of 16 residues. V shed 5 bases and J 3 bases; nucleotides not matched to a gene: 2. Germline V lookup: CDR1 SGHNT, CDR2 YENEEA. The CDR3 is CASSPGLAGGTDTQYF. The CDR3 bases are TGTGCCAGCAGCCCGGGACTAGCGGGAGGGACAGATACGCAGTATTTT.

This chain links TRBV6-5 with TRBJ2-2, with D uncertain. Deletions cut 0 bases from V and 6 bases from J, with 11 bases between. Germline CDR1 and CDR2: MNHEY and SVGAGI. The length of the CDR3 is 15 residues. CDR3 sequence: CASSYSISIPGELFF. CDR3 nucleotides: TGTGCCAGCAGTTACTCCATTTCGATCCCCGGGGAGCTGTTTTTT.

The chain recombines TRBV30 with TRBJ2-2; D uncertain. The CDR3 sequence is 13 residues long. Germline loops: CDR1 GTSNPN, CDR2 SVGIG (reference sequence). Trimming removed 3 bases from V and 0 bases from J, with 5 bases in between. The CDR3 DNA reads TGTGCCTGGAGAGGATCGAACACCGGGGAGCTGTTTTTT. Translated: CAWRGSNTGELFF. Drawing the rest from reference TRBV30 and TRBJ2-2, the complete variable domain is SQTIHQWPATLVQPVGSPLSLECTVEGTSNPNLYWYRQAAGRGLQLLFYSVGIGQISSEVPQNLSASRPQDRQFILSSKKLLLSDSGFYLCAWRGSNTGELFFGEGSRLTVL.

The chain has TRBV30 and TRBJ2-1, with 8 bases matching TRBD2. V lost 4 bases, J lost 1 base, and 6 bases stayed unmatched. Germline CDR1 and CDR2: GTSNPN and SVGIG (reference sequence). The CDR3 consists of 15 residues. The CDR3 DNA is TGTGCCTGGACCCCCACTAGCGGTTCCTACAATGAGCAGTTCTTC. Translating it yields CAWTPTSGSYNEQFF.

The chain recombines TRBV18 with TRBJ1-4, with D perhaps matching TRBD1 (5 bases). Germline V gene sequence: CDR1 KGHSH, CDR2 LQKENI. The V end was cut by 4 bases, the J end by 0 bases, with 6 bases between. The length of the CDR3 is 14 residues. The CDR3 reads CASSRQSTNEKLFF. The CDR3 DNA reads TGTGCCAGCTCACGACAGTCAACTAATGAAAAACTGTTTTTT. Drawing the rest from reference TRBV18 and TRBJ1-4, the complete variable domain is NAGVMQNPRHLVRRRGQEARLRCSPMKGHSHVYWYRQLPEEGLKFMVYLQKENIIDESGMPKERFSAEFPKEGPSILRIQQVVRGDSAAYFCASSRQSTNEKLFFGSGTQLSVL.

V is TRBV6-1 and J is TRBJ2-3; 8 nucleotides line up with TRBD1. Germline CDR1 reads MNHNS; CDR2 reads SASEGT. The CDR3 contains 16 residues. V dropped 4 bases and J dropped 6; count of bases not matched to a gene: 12. CDR3 region: CASSGGRGPTGDTQYF. The CDR3 coding sequence is TGTGCCAGCAGTGGGGGCAGGGGGCCCACGGGGGATACGCAGTATTTT.

The chain has TRBV11-2 and TRBJ2-5, with a possible D match to TRBD2 (6 bases). CDR1 is SGHAT, CDR2 FQNNGV, per germline. V shed 3 bases and J shed 1 base, with 15 bases lying between them. This CDR3 is 16 amino acids long. In nucleotides, the CDR3 is TGTGCCAGCAGCTTCTTTGGTAGCGGAGTCCAAGAGACCCAGTACTTC. Its translation is CASSFFGSGVQETQYF.

This chain links TRBV6-1 with TRBJ2-1; 9 positions match TRBD2. This CDR3 has 14 amino acids. The junction had 4 bases not matched to a gene; V was cut back by 3 bases and J by 7 bases. Germline CDR1 and CDR2: MNHNS and SASEGT. The CDR3 loop reads CASSEASGINEQFF. The CDR3 nucleotides are TGTGCCAGCAGTGAGGCTAGCGGGATAAATGAGCAGTTCTTC.

The chain joins TRBV4-1 to TRBJ2-1; 10 bases fit TRBD2. Losses at the gene ends were 3 bases for V and 6 bases for J; bases not matched to a gene: 17. The CDR3 runs to 19 residues. CDR1 and CDR2 from the germline V gene are MGHRA and YSYEKL. CDR3 sequence: CASSHPLAGIRRSGNEQFF. DNA for the CDR3: TGCGCCAGCAGCCACCCACTAGCGGGAATACGAAGAAGTGGCAATGAGCAGTTCTTC.

The chain combines TRBV5-4 with TRBJ2-3; D may be TRBD1 or TRBD2 (5 bases each). The length of the CDR3 is 15 residues. Trimming pared 3 bases from V and 2 bases from J, leaving 13 bases between. From germline, CDR1 is SGHNT and CDR2 YYREEE (reference sequence). CDR3 DNA: TGTGCCAGCAGCTCCCGGGACCAATACACAGATACGCAGTATTTT. Its translation is CASSSRDQYTDTQYF.

The chain uses TRBV7-2 and TRBJ2-2; 9 bases align to TRBD2. J was trimmed by 7 bases and V by 0 bases; bases with no gene match: 6. The CDR3 runs 16 residues. CDR1 and CDR2 (germline): SGHTA, FQGNSA. The CDR3 here is CASSLAAGGRVGELFF. CDR3 in DNA: TGTGCCAGCAGCTTAGCGGCGGGAGGGCGGGTCGGGGAGCTGTTTTTT.

The rearrangement uses TRBV2 and TRBJ2-2; 9 bases map to TRBD1. V trimming: 5 bases; J trimming: 7 bases; junction bases outside the gene matches: 8. In germline, CDR1 is SNHLY, CDR2 FYNNEI. The CDR3 loop spans 15 amino acids. The DNA for the CDR3 is TGTGCCAGCAGTTGGGGGACAGGGAAGGTCGGGGAGCTGTTTTTT. Amino acid sequence: CASSWGTGKVGELFF.

The chain has TRBV4-3 and TRBJ2-1; D perhaps matches TRBD1 (6 bases). The germline gives CDR1 LGHNA, CDR2 YSLEER. The CDR3 length is 16 residues. Trimming shortened V by 1 base and J by 4 bases, and 14 bases separated the two germline ends. The CDR3 DNA reads TGCGCCAGCAGCCAAGCCCCCGGACAGCAGTACAATGAGCAGTTCTTC. Translating gives CASSQAPGQQYNEQFF.

The chain links TRBV6-6 to TRBJ2-2, with D perhaps TRBD1 (6 bases). The CDR3 runs 14 residues. V lost 6 bases, J lost 6 bases, and 14 bases lay in between. The germline CDR1 and CDR2 sequences are MNHNY and SVGAGI (reference sequence). CDR3 protein: CASRETGPPGELFF. As DNA, the CDR3 is TGTGCCAGCAGGGAGACAGGTCCGCCCGGGGAGCTGTTTTTT.